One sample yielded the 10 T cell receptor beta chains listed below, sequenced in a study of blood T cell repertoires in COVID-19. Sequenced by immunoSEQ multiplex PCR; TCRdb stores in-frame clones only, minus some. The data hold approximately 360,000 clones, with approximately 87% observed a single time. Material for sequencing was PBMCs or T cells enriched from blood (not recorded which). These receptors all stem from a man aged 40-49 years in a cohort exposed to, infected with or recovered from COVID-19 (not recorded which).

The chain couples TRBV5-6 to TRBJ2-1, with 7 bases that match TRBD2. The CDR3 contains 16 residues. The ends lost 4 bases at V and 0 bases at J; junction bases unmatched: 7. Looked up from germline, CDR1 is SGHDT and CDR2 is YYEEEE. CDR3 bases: TGTGCCAGCAGCCTACCTAGCGGAAGCTCCTACAATGAGCAGTTCTTC. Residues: CASSLPSGSSYNEQFF.

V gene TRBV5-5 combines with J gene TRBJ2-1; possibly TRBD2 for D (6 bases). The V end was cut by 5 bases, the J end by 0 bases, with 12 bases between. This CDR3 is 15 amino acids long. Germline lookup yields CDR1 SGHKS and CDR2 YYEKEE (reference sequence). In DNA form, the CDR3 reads TGTGCCAGCAGGGAAGCGGGTAGCTCCTACAATGAGCAGTTCTTC. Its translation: CASREAGSSYNEQFF.

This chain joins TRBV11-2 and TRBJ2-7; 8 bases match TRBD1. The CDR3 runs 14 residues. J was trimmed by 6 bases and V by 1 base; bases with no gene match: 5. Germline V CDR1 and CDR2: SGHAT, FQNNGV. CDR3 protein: CASSLGGRGLEQYF. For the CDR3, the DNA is TGTGCCAGCAGCTTAGGTGGCAGGGGGCTCGAGCAGTACTTC.

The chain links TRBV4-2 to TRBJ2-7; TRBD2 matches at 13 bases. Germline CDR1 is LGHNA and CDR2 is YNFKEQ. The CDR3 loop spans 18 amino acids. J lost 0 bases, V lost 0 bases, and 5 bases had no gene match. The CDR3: CASSQDRTSGSLSYEQYF. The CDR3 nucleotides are TGTGCCAGCAGCCAAGATAGGACTAGCGGGAGTCTCTCCTACGAGCAGTACTTC.

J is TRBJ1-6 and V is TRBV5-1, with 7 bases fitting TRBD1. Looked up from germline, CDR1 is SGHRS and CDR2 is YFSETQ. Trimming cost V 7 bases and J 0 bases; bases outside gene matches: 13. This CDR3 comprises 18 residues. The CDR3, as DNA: TGCGCCAGCCGATCATCCGGGACAGAGAGCTCCTATAATTCACCCCTCCACTTT. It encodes CASRSSGTESSYNSPLHF.

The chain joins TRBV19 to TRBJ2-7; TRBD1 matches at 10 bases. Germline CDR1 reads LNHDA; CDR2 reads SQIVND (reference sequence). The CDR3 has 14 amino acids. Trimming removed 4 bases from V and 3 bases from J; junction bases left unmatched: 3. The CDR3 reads CASSTTGGGYEQYF. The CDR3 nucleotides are TGTGCCAGTAGTACGACAGGGGGCGGCTACGAGCAGTACTTC.

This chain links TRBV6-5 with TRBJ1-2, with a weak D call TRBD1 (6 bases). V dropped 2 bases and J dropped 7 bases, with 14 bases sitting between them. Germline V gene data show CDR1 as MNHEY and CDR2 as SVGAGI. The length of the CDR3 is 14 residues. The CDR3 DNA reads TGTGCCAGCAGTTACGCACAGGGCCCTTTTGGCTACACCTTC. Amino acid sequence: CASSYAQGPFGYTF.

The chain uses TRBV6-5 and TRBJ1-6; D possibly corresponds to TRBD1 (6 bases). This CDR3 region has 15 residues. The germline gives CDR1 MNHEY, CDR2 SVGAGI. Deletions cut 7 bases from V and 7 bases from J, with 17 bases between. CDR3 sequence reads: CASTLYQGTNSPLHF. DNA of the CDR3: TGTGCCAGCACCCTTTACCAGGGGACGAATTCACCCCTCCACTTT.

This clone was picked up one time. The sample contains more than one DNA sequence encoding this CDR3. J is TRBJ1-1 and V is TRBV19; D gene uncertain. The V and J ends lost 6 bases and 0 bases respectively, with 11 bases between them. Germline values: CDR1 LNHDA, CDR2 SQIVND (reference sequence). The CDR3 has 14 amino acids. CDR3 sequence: CASRREGMNTEAFF. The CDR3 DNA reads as TGTGCCAGTAGGAGGGAGGGCATGAACACTGAAGCTTTCTTT.

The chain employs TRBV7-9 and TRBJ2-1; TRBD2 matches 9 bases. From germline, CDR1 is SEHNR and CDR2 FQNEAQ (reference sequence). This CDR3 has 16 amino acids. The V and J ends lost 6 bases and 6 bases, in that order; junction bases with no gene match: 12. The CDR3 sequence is CASSSISGSVGNEQFF. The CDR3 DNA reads TGTGCCAGCAGTTCCATTAGCGGGAGTGTCGGCAATGAGCAGTTCTTC. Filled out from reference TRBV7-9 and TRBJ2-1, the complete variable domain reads DTGVSQNPRHKITKRGQNVTFRCDPISEHNRLYWYRQTLGQGPEFLTYFQNEAQLEKSRLLSDRFSAERPKGSFSTLEIQRTEQGDSAMYLCASSSISGSVGNEQFFGPGTRLTVL.